A selection of T cell receptor beta chains follows, all from one sample in a study of blood T cell repertoires in COVID-19. Libraries were prepared by immunoSEQ multiplex PCR; TCRdb keeps only in-frame clonotypes and omits some of them. The data hold about 250,000 clones, with around 83% observed a single time. Sequencing was done on a sample of peripheral blood. Source of these receptors: an elderly man with acute or convalescent COVID-19. CDR3s include the opening cysteine and the closing phenylalanine or tryptophan. D genes are given only for firm matches. Rows may omit the clone size; those that give it use once, few, many or a size class.

v_gene: TRBV19; len: 14; d_gene: .; j_gene: TRBJ2-2; abundance: .; CDR3nt: TGTGCCAGTATAAATCCTAGCCCCACCGGGGAGCTGTTTTTT; CDR3aa: CASINPSPTGELFF
v_gene: TRBV5-1; len: 16; d_gene: .; j_gene: TRBJ1-3; abundance: .; CDR3nt: TGCGCCAGCAGCACTGCCGGGTCAAACTCTGGAAACACCATATATTTT; CDR3aa: CASSTAGSNSGNTIYF
v_gene: TRBV5-1; len: 15; d_gene: .; j_gene: TRBJ1-1; abundance: once; CDR3nt: TGCGCCAGCAGCCCAGGGGACACCTTGAACACTGAAGCTTTCTTT; CDR3aa: CASSPGDTLNTEAFF
v_gene: TRBV4-1; len: 14; d_gene: TRBD2; j_gene: TRBJ2-1; abundance: .; CDR3nt: TGCGCCAGCAAGCCGGGAGGAACCTACAATGAGCAGTTCTTC; CDR3aa: CASKPGGTYNEQFF
v_gene: TRBV5-1; len: 14; d_gene: .; j_gene: TRBJ2-5; abundance: .; CDR3nt: TGCGCCAGCAGCCTGGCTGGGGAGGCAGAGACCCAGTACTTC; CDR3aa: CASSLAGEAETQYF
v_gene: TRBV29-1; len: 12; d_gene: TRBD1; j_gene: TRBJ2-7; abundance: .; CDR3nt: TGCAGCGGAGGACAGGGGTACTACGAGCAGTACTTC; CDR3aa: CSGGQGYYEQYF
v_gene: TRBV6-5; len: 13; d_gene: .; j_gene: TRBJ2-3; abundance: .; CDR3nt: TGTGCCAGCGGTCGCAGCGGCACAGATACGCAGTATTTT; CDR3aa: CASGRSGTDTQYF
v_gene: TRBV7-9; len: 15; d_gene: TRBD1; j_gene: TRBJ2-3; abundance: .; CDR3nt: TGTGCCAGCAGTTCAAGGACAGGGAGCACAGATACGCAGTATTTT; CDR3aa: CASSSRTGSTDTQYF
v_gene: TRBV28; len: 15; d_gene: .; j_gene: TRBJ1-3; abundance: .; CDR3nt: TGTGCCAGCAGTTTAACCGGGGGCTCTGGAAACACCATATATTTT; CDR3aa: CASSLTGGSGNTIYF
v_gene: TRBV5-1; len: 16; d_gene: TRBD1; j_gene: TRBJ2-3; abundance: .; CDR3nt: TGCGCCAGCAGACCGGGACAGACAAGAGGGACAGATACGCAGTATTTT; CDR3aa: CASRPGQTRGTDTQYF
v_gene: TRBV7-9; len: 14; d_gene: .; j_gene: TRBJ2-2; abundance: .; CDR3nt: TGTGCCAGCAGCTTAGCGACAGCAACCGGGGAGCTGTTTTTT; CDR3aa: CASSLATATGELFF
v_gene: TRBV4-1; len: 13; d_gene: .; j_gene: TRBJ1-4; abundance: .; CDR3nt: TGCGCCAGCATAGGCAGGGAAAATGAAAAACTGTTTTTT; CDR3aa: CASIGRENEKLFF
v_gene: TRBV3-1/TRBV3-2; len: 16; d_gene: .; j_gene: TRBJ1-2; abundance: .; CDR3nt: TGTGCCAGCAGCCAAGGGGGCGCGGGGGTCGGCTATGGCTACACCTTC; CDR3aa: CASSQGGAGVGYGYTF
v_gene: TRBV5-1; len: 15; d_gene: TRBD1; j_gene: TRBJ2-7; abundance: .; CDR3nt: TGCGCCAGCAGCACCACCGGGACAGGGATTTACGAGCAGTACTTC; CDR3aa: CASSTTGTGIYEQYF
v_gene: TRBV30; len: 13; d_gene: .; j_gene: TRBJ2-1; abundance: .; CDR3nt: TGTGCTCACAACCCCAACGCCTACAATGAGCAGTTCTTC; CDR3aa: CAHNPNAYNEQFF
v_gene: TRBV7-9; len: 17; d_gene: .; j_gene: TRBJ1-4; abundance: .; CDR3nt: TGTGCCAGCAGCTTAGCGGGGGCGCGAACTACTAATGAAAAACTGTTTTTT; CDR3aa: CASSLAGARTTNEKLFF
v_gene: TRBV7-8; len: 19; d_gene: TRBD2; j_gene: TRBJ2-4; abundance: .; CDR3nt: TGTGCCAGCAGCTATATGGCGACTAGCGGGACCTCAGCCAAAAACATTCAGTACTTC; CDR3aa: CASSYMATSGTSAKNIQYF
v_gene: TRBV7-2; len: 14; d_gene: .; j_gene: TRBJ2-4; abundance: .; CDR3nt: TGTGCCAGCAGCACTGCATCCGCCAAAAACATTCAGTACTTC; CDR3aa: CASSTASAKNIQYF
v_gene: TRBV6-6; len: 13; d_gene: .; j_gene: TRBJ1-5; abundance: .; CDR3nt: TGTGCCAGCAGCTGGGACTCCATGAAGCCCCAGCATTTT; CDR3aa: CASSWDSMKPQHF
v_gene: TRBV5-1; len: 16; d_gene: TRBD1; j_gene: TRBJ1-1; abundance: .; CDR3nt: TGCGCCAGCAGCTCTACAACTGACAGGGGAACGACTGAAGCTTTCTTT; CDR3aa: CASSSTTDRGTTEAFF
v_gene: TRBV20-1; len: 15; d_gene: TRBD2; j_gene: TRBJ2-7; abundance: few; CDR3nt: TGCAGTGCTAGTATCGCTAGCGGATCCCCTAGAGAGCAGTACTTC; CDR3aa: CSASIASGSPREQYF
v_gene: TRBV3-1/TRBV3-2; len: 13; d_gene: TRBD2; j_gene: TRBJ2-5; abundance: .; CDR3nt: TGTGCCAGCAGCCCGGGACTAGAAGAGACCCAGTACTTC; CDR3aa: CASSPGLEETQYF
v_gene: TRBV6-4; len: 15; d_gene: TRBD1; j_gene: TRBJ2-3; abundance: .; CDR3nt: TGTGCCAGCAGTGACCCACGACAGGGAACAGATACGCAGTATTTT; CDR3aa: CASSDPRQGTDTQYF
v_gene: TRBV27; len: 15; d_gene: TRBD1; j_gene: TRBJ2-4; abundance: .; CDR3nt: TGTGCCAGCAGTCGCCTAGGGACAGGGGGGAACATTCAGTACTTC; CDR3aa: CASSRLGTGGNIQYF
v_gene: TRBV2; len: 15; d_gene: .; j_gene: TRBJ2-3; abundance: .; CDR3nt: TGTGCCAGCAGTGAACTGACAGTCAGCACAGATACGCAGTATTTT; CDR3aa: CASSELTVSTDTQYF
v_gene: TRBV11-2; len: 15; d_gene: .; j_gene: TRBJ2-5; abundance: .; CDR3nt: TGTGCCAGCAGCATGGAAGGCCGGGGAGGTGAGACCCAGTACTTC; CDR3aa: CASSMEGRGGETQYF
v_gene: TRBV24-1; len: 13; d_gene: .; j_gene: TRBJ2-1; abundance: .; CDR3nt: TGTGCCACCAGTCCCGACAGTTACAATGAGCAGTTCTTC; CDR3aa: CATSPDSYNEQFF
v_gene: TRBV6-5; len: 14; d_gene: TRBD1; j_gene: TRBJ1-4; abundance: .; CDR3nt: TGTGCCAGCAGGGGGGGACAGTCTAATGAAAAACTGTTTTTT; CDR3aa: CASRGGQSNEKLFF
v_gene: TRBV6-5; len: 13; d_gene: .; j_gene: TRBJ2-2; abundance: .; CDR3nt: TGTGCCAGCAGTTACTTCGGGGGCGGGGAGCTGTTTTTT; CDR3aa: CASSYFGGGELFF
v_gene: TRBV2; len: 16; d_gene: TRBD1; j_gene: TRBJ2-1; abundance: .; CDR3nt: TGTGCCAGCAGTTACAATACAGGGGCTAACTACAATGAGCAGTTCTTC; CDR3aa: CASSYNTGANYNEQFF
v_gene: TRBV21-1; len: 16; d_gene: .; j_gene: TRBJ2-2; abundance: .; CDR3nt: TGTGCCAGCAGCAAAGCGGGCGGGGGGGACACCGGGGAGCTGTTTTTT; CDR3aa: CASSKAGGGDTGELFF
v_gene: TRBV27; len: 15; d_gene: .; j_gene: TRBJ2-7; abundance: once; CDR3nt: TGTGCCAGCAGTTTCAGGCAGGACAGACCCTACGAGCAGTACTTC; CDR3aa: CASSFRQDRPYEQYF
v_gene: TRBV28; len: 15; d_gene: TRBD1; j_gene: TRBJ1-2; abundance: .; CDR3nt: TGTGCCAGCGGTACATCTCAGGGGGTTTTAGGGGGCTACACCTTC; CDR3aa: CASGTSQGVLGGYTF
v_gene: TRBV19; len: 16; d_gene: TRBD1; j_gene: TRBJ1-2; abundance: .; CDR3nt: TGTGCCAGTAGTATGGGGACAGGGGCCCATAACTATGGCTACACCTTC; CDR3aa: CASSMGTGAHNYGYTF
v_gene: TRBV10-3; len: 14; d_gene: TRBD1; j_gene: TRBJ1-2; abundance: .; CDR3nt: TGTGCCATCAGTGAGGGGGGGACAGGATATGGCTACACCTTC; CDR3aa: CAISEGGTGYGYTF
v_gene: TRBV5-1; len: 14; d_gene: TRBD1; j_gene: TRBJ2-7; abundance: .; CDR3nt: TGCGCCAGCAGCGCGGGGACAGGGAACGACGAGCAGTACTTC; CDR3aa: CASSAGTGNDEQYF
v_gene: TRBV7-8; len: 13; d_gene: TRBD1; j_gene: TRBJ1-5; abundance: once; CDR3nt: TGTGCCAGCAGCCAGACAGGGATCCAGCCCCAGCATTTT; CDR3aa: CASSQTGIQPQHF
v_gene: TRBV20-1; len: 10; d_gene: .; j_gene: TRBJ2-2; abundance: .; CDR3nt: TGCAGTGTCGACACCGGGGAGCTGTTTTTT; CDR3aa: CSVDTGELFF
v_gene: TRBV5-6; len: 14; d_gene: TRBD1; j_gene: TRBJ1-1; abundance: .; CDR3nt: TGTGCCAGCAGATGGGACAGGGTAAAACCTGAAGCTTTCTTT; CDR3aa: CASRWDRVKPEAFF
v_gene: TRBV4-1; len: 16; d_gene: .; j_gene: TRBJ1-3; abundance: .; CDR3nt: TGCGCCAGCAGCCAAGTCCCGACTTCGGCTGGAAACACCATATATTTT; CDR3aa: CASSQVPTSAGNTIYF
v_gene: TRBV6-6; len: 14; d_gene: .; j_gene: TRBJ1-3; abundance: .; CDR3nt: TGTGCCAGCATACGCGGGGGAAGTGGAAACACCATATATTTT; CDR3aa: CASIRGGSGNTIYF
v_gene: TRBV10-3; len: 15; d_gene: TRBD1; j_gene: TRBJ1-6; abundance: few; CDR3nt: TGTGCCATCAGTGACAAGACAGGGGTTGATTCACCCCTCCACTTT; CDR3aa: CAISDKTGVDSPLHF
v_gene: TRBV5-8; len: 12; d_gene: .; j_gene: TRBJ2-5; abundance: .; CDR3nt: TGTGCCAGCAGCTTGGTTCGGGAGACCCAGTACTTC; CDR3aa: CASSLVRETQYF
v_gene: TRBV30; len: 15; d_gene: TRBD1; j_gene: TRBJ1-3; abundance: .; CDR3nt: TGTGCCTGGAGTGCCAGGACAGGGGAGGGAAACACCATATATTTT; CDR3aa: CAWSARTGEGNTIYF
v_gene: TRBV7-3; len: 13; d_gene: .; j_gene: TRBJ1-2; abundance: .; CDR3nt: TGTGCCAGCAGCTTGGTTCGGGGATCTGGCTACACCTTC; CDR3aa: CASSLVRGSGYTF
v_gene: TRBV9; len: 15; d_gene: .; j_gene: TRBJ2-1; abundance: .; CDR3nt: TGTGCCAGCAGCGCTGGGGGGGGGCCCTACAATGAGCAGTTCTTC; CDR3aa: CASSAGGGPYNEQFF
v_gene: TRBV2; len: 14; d_gene: .; j_gene: TRBJ1-2; abundance: .; CDR3nt: TGTGCCAGCAGTCTGACAGTTTTACACTATGGCTACACCTTC; CDR3aa: CASSLTVLHYGYTF
v_gene: TRBV6-5; len: 13; d_gene: TRBD1; j_gene: TRBJ2-7; abundance: .; CDR3nt: TGTGCCACAGGACAGGCTCCGTCCTACGAGCAGTACTTC; CDR3aa: CATGQAPSYEQYF
v_gene: TRBV21-1; len: 16; d_gene: .; j_gene: TRBJ1-5; abundance: .; CDR3nt: TGTGCCAGCAGCGCATATGCTTGGCGGAGCTCTCAGCCCCAGCATTTT; CDR3aa: CASSAYAWRSSQPQHF
v_gene: TRBV18; len: 15; d_gene: .; j_gene: TRBJ2-7; abundance: few; CDR3nt: TGTGCCAGCTCACCGGAGAGCTCTGACCTCTCCGAGCAGTACTTC; CDR3aa: CASSPESSDLSEQYF
v_gene: TRBV24-1; len: 15; d_gene: TRBD1; j_gene: TRBJ2-5; abundance: .; CDR3nt: TGTGCCACCAGTGATCTTGACAGGGGTGGCGAGACCCAGTACTTC; CDR3aa: CATSDLDRGGETQYF
v_gene: TRBV29-1; len: 14; d_gene: TRBD2; j_gene: TRBJ2-1; abundance: .; CDR3nt: TGCAGCGTTGGGAGCTGGCGGGAGGGTCATGAGCAGTTCTTC; CDR3aa: CSVGSWREGHEQFF
v_gene: TRBV6-2/TRBV6-3; len: 14; d_gene: .; j_gene: TRBJ2-5; abundance: once; CDR3nt: TGTGCCAGCAGTTACGAAGCCCTTAGTGAGACCCAGTACTTC; CDR3aa: CASSYEALSETQYF